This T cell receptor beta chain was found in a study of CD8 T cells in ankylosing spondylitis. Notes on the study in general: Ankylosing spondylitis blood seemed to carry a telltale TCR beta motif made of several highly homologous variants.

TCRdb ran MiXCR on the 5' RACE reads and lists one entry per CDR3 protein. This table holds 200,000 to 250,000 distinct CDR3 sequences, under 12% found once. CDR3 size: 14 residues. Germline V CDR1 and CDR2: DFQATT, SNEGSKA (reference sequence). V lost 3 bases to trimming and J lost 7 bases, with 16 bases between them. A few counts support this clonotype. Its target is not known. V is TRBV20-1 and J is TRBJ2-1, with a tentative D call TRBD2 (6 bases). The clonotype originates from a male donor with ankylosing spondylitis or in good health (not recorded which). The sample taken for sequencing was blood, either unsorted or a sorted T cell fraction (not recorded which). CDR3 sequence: CSASGGEKGNEQFF. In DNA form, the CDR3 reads TGCAGTGCTAGCGGAGGGGAGAAGGGGAATGAGCAGTTCTTC.